This T cell receptor (beta chain) stems from a study of T-cell reconstitution after alpha-beta-depleted transplantation in children. Findings of the study overall: The study traced high day-60 TCRbeta diversity in some patients to surviving recipient T cells and thymic progenitors. Alpha-beta T cells present about two months after transplant were reported to originate from several hundred expanded graft clones. Newly made T cells mostly supplied T-cell counts and diversity one year after transplant.

This clonotype showed up many times. Its antigen is unidentified. Unique molecular identifiers featured in how the TCRbeta library was prepared. In TCRdb, the PCR reads were re-called with MiXCR into one record per CDR3 protein. The table includes 400,000 to 450,000 distinct CDR3 sequences, over 40% detected once. There are 13 residues in the CDR3. Germline CDR1 reads MNHNS; CDR2 reads SASEGT. The trim removed 6 bases at V and 15 bases at J, leaving 13 bases unmatched. The genes are TRBV6-1 and TRBJ2-3, with TRBD2 identical over 9 bases. The specimen was PBMCs, collected before TCRalphabeta/CD19-depleted stem cell transplant. The sequence came from a girl aged 2 to 10 with aplastic anemia, due to receive a stem cell transplant. The CDR3 nucleotides read TGTGCCAGCAGCGGGCTAGCGGGGTGGGTCCTCTATTTT. Translated: CASSGLAGWVLYF.